This entry is about one TCR beta chain. Its antigen specificity is not known. No base quality information exists; no much larger clone differs at one position. Healthy HIV-negative adults with no recently reported acute infections or vaccinations were included as donors. Every donor was a Caucasian adult residing in Nashville, Tennessee, USA. Magnetic negative selection was used to enrich CD4+ T cells, after which naive cells were positively selected on CD45RA and the negative fraction became the memory subset. After blood collection by leukapheresis, PBMCs were isolated using Ficoll-Histopaque density gradient centrifugation and then cryopreserved in the vapor phase of liquid nitrogen. Purity and quantity of every magnetically sorted T cell population were checked by analytical flow cytometry. Genomic DNA was isolated from each sorted fraction and quantified by UV absorbance on a Nanodrop 2000c.

The sample is drawn from a study of shared clonotypes between healthy human individuals (TCRdb year 2020). In the study overall: A few men and a couple of women, aged 18 to 49 years, made up the cohort. Between about 0.8 and 9 billion PBMCs per donor were obtained by leukapheresis. To estimate repertoire size and how much clonotypes are shared between individuals, the study performed deep sequencing of blood TCR repertoires from 4 to 6 healthy adults. For each donor, three plates each were used for CD4 naive and CD4 memory, two plates were used for CD8 naive, and one plate was used for CD8 memory. Different laboratories and diverse techniques were used to prepare libraries and sequence TCR repertoires, to increase sequencing depth and limit assay-specific biases. General conclusions and limits of the study: Incomplete sequencing was indicated by rarefaction of sorted-subset datasets, despite the large sequencing depth. Clonotypes shared by all four sorted-subset donors showed higher generation probabilities than non-shared clonotypes. Across a few donors, approximately 5% of naive CD4, around 3.5% of naive CD8, 2.3% of memory CD4, and 0.4% to 0.45% of memory CD8 clonotypes were shared. Because the study included a small number of donors, the genetic and exposure-history diversity represented was limited. Estimated clonotype richness was generally larger for naive than for memory subsets. Only blood was sampled, and tissue TCR repertoires likely differ from those in blood. Pairwise subsampling indicated that sequencing depth was expected to affect the degree of clonotype sharing among donors.

TCR CDR3 regions were amplified from genomic DNA by multiplex PCR using the deep immunoSEQ assay. Genomic DNA extracted from each cell subset was distributed evenly over all wells of several immunoSEQ 96-well plates, and each plate served as one replicate. Each replicate PCR for sorted subsets received about 180 ng genomic DNA, equal to roughly 29,000 T cell genomes. The purified libraries were quantified using a Qubit 3.0 fluorometer, sized with a Bioanalyzer 2100, and then quantified again using the KAPA Library Quantification kit. Every immunoSEQ 96-well plate was sequenced on a separate single-read 150-cycle Illumina NextSeq 550 flow cell. Processing in the source paper ran as follows. Because the immunoSEQ output included only junctional sequences and no quality scores, the filtering could not be the same as the filtering used for full-length reads. To assign V/J genes and CDR3, sequences were annotated using PyIR, a Python wrapper for IgBLAST v1.9, with IMGT germline references. Reads were removed for weak V/J assignments (E-value above 1e-6), missing CDR3, stop codons, out-of-frame junctions, or ambiguous translated residues. V3J clonotypes were defined as sequences sharing an identical inferred V gene, J gene, and CDR3 amino acid sequence. Percentage overlap between repertoires was calculated by dividing the number of shared unique clonotypes by the size of the smaller repertoire. Three approaches were used to assess repertoire richness: RTK rarefaction, the Chao1 estimator, and Recon v2.1 estimates of unobserved clonotypes. Generation probabilities for all TCRbeta clonotypes obtained by the gDNA method from a handful of donors were computed using OLGA. Here the immuneACCESS table is served through TCRdb, limited to in-frame sequences with V and J called. Missing clones are a known gap in these copies; in checked studies unresolved V genes cover under half, and the rest lacks a known reason. V and J calls and clone size come straight from that table; D and trimming were deduced from the DNA. Within this sample are 2 million or so clones, with 95% of them counted one time only. The top ten clones comprise 0.1% to 0.15% of the sample.

The material sequenced was naive CD4+ T cells sorted from blood. What the cell subset or site label conveys for this sample: CD45RA+ positively selected. The receptor was derived from a man between 18 and 29 years old in good health.

The CDR3 here reads CASSFAQGQNTEAFF. The sequence in DNA is TGCGCCAGCAGCTTTGCCCAGGGACAGAACACTGAAGCTTTCTTT. The chain was built from TRBV5-1 and TRBJ1-1, and perhaps TRBD1 as D gene, on 6 matching bases. The V end loses 2 bases and the J end loses 1 base, and a stretch of 12 bases separates them. Measured from the cysteine to the phenylalanine, the CDR3 is 15 residues long. The CDR3 DNA has 45 bases and is translated from base 1. The germline V gene provides CDR1 SGHRS and CDR2 YFSETQ. With the rest looked up from the reference TRBV5-1 and TRBJ1-1 genes rather than sequenced, the full variable domain is KAGVTQTPRYLIKTRGQQVTLSCSPISGHRSVSWYQQTPGQGLQFLFEYFSETQRNKGNFPGRFSGRQFSNSRSEMNVSTLELGDSALYLCASSFAQGQNTEAFFGQGTRLTVV.